One and the same sample provided the 18 T cell receptor beta chains below, sequenced in a study of early T cells in non-severe SARS-CoV-2 infection. TCRdb redid the calling of the 5' RACE reads with MiXCR, one entry per CDR3 protein. Seen here are approximately 70,000 distinct CDR3 sequences, about 12% observed once, and the top ten hold 15% to 18%. Sequences were derived from whole blood, sampled at baseline. The receptor set was obtained from an adult who was a healthcare worker with PCR-confirmed SARS-CoV-2 infection or an uninfected control (not recorded which). The donor label of this sample is uncertain.

This clonotype appeared many times. The chain combines TRBV20-1 with TRBJ2-3; 8 bases align to TRBD2. The germline V gene encodes CDR1 DFQATT and CDR2 SNEGSKA (reference sequence). J was trimmed by 7 bases and V by 6 bases; bases with no gene match: 12. This CDR3 is 14 amino acids long. CDR3 loop: CSAISGGWGNTQYF. The CDR3 DNA follows: TGCAGTGCGATCAGCGGGGGATGGGGGAATACGCAGTATTTT.

This chain joins TRBV5-5 and TRBJ2-1; 7 bases align to TRBD1. With 3 bases clipped from V and 6 bases from J, the junction kept 9 bases outside the gene matches. Germline lookup yields CDR1 SGHKS and CDR2 YYEKEE (reference sequence). The CDR3 is 15 amino acids. CDR3 coding DNA: TGTGCCAGCAGCTCGACCGACAGGGTGGTCAATGAGCAGTTCTTC. This encodes CASSSTDRVVNEQFF.

This clonotype was observed at least ten times. The V gene is TRBV10-2, the J gene TRBJ2-7; TRBD2 aligns across 9 bases. Trimming took 4 bases from V and 1 from J; bases not matched to a gene: 5. CDR3 size: 15 residues. Germline assignment: CDR1 WSHSY and CDR2 SAAADI. This CDR3 reads CASSALLAGSYEQYF. As DNA, the CDR3 is TGCGCCAGCAGTGCATTGCTAGCGGGGTCCTACGAGCAGTACTTC.

V gene TRBV7-2 combines with J gene TRBJ1-5, with D possibly being TRBD1 (5 bases). The CDR3 consists of 15 residues. CDR1 is SGHTA and CDR2 is FQGNSA in the germline V gene. V was pared by 2 bases and J by 6 bases, with 14 bases between. This CDR3 reads CASSLLSGGSQPQHF. CDR3 nucleotide sequence: TGTGCCAGCAGCTTACTTTCCGGGGGTAGTCAGCCCCAGCATTTT.

The chain employs TRBV20-1 and TRBJ2-3; 12 bases match TRBD1. Germline V gene lookup returns CDR1 DFQATT and CDR2 SNEGSKA (reference sequence). This CDR3 contains 14 residues. The CDR3 sequence: CTARDRGLSDTQYF. The DNA of the CDR3 is TGCACGGCACGGGACAGGGGGCTTTCAGATACGCAGTATTTT.

V is TRBV20-1 and J is TRBJ1-1, with 8 bases fitting TRBD1. Germline V gene sequence: CDR1 DFQATT, CDR2 SNEGSKA (reference sequence). J lost 7 bases, V lost 0 bases, and 13 bases had no gene match. The CDR3 has 16 residues. The CDR3 spells CSARDGLGQGGDEAFF. CDR3 in DNA: TGCAGTGCTAGAGATGGATTAGGACAGGGAGGGGATGAAGCTTTCTTT.

V and J are TRBV5-4 and TRBJ2-3; TRBD1 or TRBD2 may be the D gene (5 bases each). The CDR3 has 15 amino acids. V lost 3 bases to trimming and J lost 2 bases, with 13 bases between them. In germline, CDR1 is SGHNT, CDR2 YYREEE (reference sequence). The CDR3 DNA follows: TGTGCCAGCAGCTCCCCTGGGGGTCCCACAGATACGCAGTATTTT. The encoded protein is CASSSPGGPTDTQYF.

This clonotype has more than one count but fewer than ten. The chain couples TRBV3-1 to TRBJ2-1; weak D call: TRBD1 (5 bases). The V gene's germline CDR1 is LGHDT and CDR2 YNNKEL (reference sequence). The CDR3 spans 17 residues. Trimming pared 1 base from V and 3 bases from J, leaving 16 bases between. The CDR3: CASSQVMGPSNYNEQFF. The CDR3 nucleotides are TGTGCCAGCAGCCAAGTGATGGGGCCCTCGAACTACAATGAGCAGTTCTTC.

This clonotype was seen a few times. The chain has TRBV6-5 and TRBJ2-7, with 7 bases lining up with TRBD2. The CDR3 contains 11 residues. The J segment lost 9 bases and the V segment lost 7 bases, leaving 6 bases of the junction unmatched. Germline CDR1 is MNHEY and CDR2 is SVGAGI. CDR3 loop: CASNNGGRQYF. The CDR3 DNA sequence: TGTGCCAGCAACAACGGGGGGAGGCAGTACTTC.

The chain recombines TRBV5-6 with TRBJ2-1, with no clear D. The germline gives CDR1 SGHDT, CDR2 YYEEEE. This CDR3 is built from 14 residues. The V and J ends lost 0 bases and 0 bases respectively, with 4 bases between them. The CDR3 sequence: CASSLGYSYNEQFF. CDR3 nucleotide sequence: TGTGCCAGCAGCTTGGGGTACTCCTACAATGAGCAGTTCTTC.

The chain uses TRBV11-2 and TRBJ1-1; TRBD1 agrees at 7 bases. Germline loops: CDR1 SGHAT, CDR2 FQNNGV. This CDR3 has 13 amino acids. The V gene end was trimmed by 8 bases and the J gene end by 7 bases; junction bases not matched to a gene: 10. DNA for the CDR3: TGTGCCAGCCATATCCCAGGGGGGGTTGAAGCTTTCTTT. It specifies CASHIPGGVEAFF.

V is TRBV7-3 and J is TRBJ2-2, with TRBD1 matching over 9 bases. J gave up 4 bases and V 4 bases, and 7 bases lay outside the gene matches. Germline V gene lookup returns CDR1 SGHTA and CDR2 FQGTGA. The CDR3 covers 16 residues. The CDR3 loop is CASSWGVGQGTGELFF. CDR3 bases: TGTGCCAGCAGCTGGGGCGTGGGACAGGGCACCGGGGAGCTGTTTTTT. Supplemented by reference TRBV7-3 and TRBJ2-2, the full variable domain reads GAGVSQTPSNKVTEKGKYVELRCDPISGHTALYWYRQSLGQGPEFLIYFQGTGAADDSGLPNDRFFAVRPEGSVSTLKIQRTERGDSAVYLCASSWGVGQGTGELFFGEGSRLTVL.

This clonotype was picked up many times. The rearrangement links TRBV19 to TRBJ2-2; D tentatively fits TRBD1 or TRBD2 (5 bases each). Looked up from germline, CDR1 is LNHDA and CDR2 is SQIVND (reference sequence). The CDR3 is 14 residues long. Trimming removed 6 bases at V and 7 bases at J, with 15 bases between. The CDR3 DNA reads TGTGCCAGTAGCGCCGGGACGCGTATCGGGGAGCTGTTTTTT. Translated: CASSAGTRIGELFF.

Ten or more counts support this clonotype. The chain employs TRBV6-1 and TRBJ2-2; D call uncertain. The V end was cut by 5 bases, the J end by 7 bases, with 8 bases between. Germline V gene lookup returns CDR1 MNHNS and CDR2 SASEGT. The length of the CDR3 is 12 residues. CDR3 DNA: TGTGCCAGCAGTTCTACCGGCGGGGAGCTGTTTTTT. Its protein product is CASSSTGGELFF.

This clonotype was recorded a few times. The chain is built from TRBV2 and TRBJ2-1, with D unresolved. The CDR3 extends over 11 amino acids. V shed 7 bases and J shed 4 bases, with 5 bases lying between them. Germline CDR1 is SNHLY and CDR2 is FYNNEI. The CDR3: CASKIYNEQFF. The CDR3 coding sequence is TGTGCCAGCAAGATATACAATGAGCAGTTCTTC.

This clonotype was seen a few times. The chain couples TRBV28 to TRBJ2-2; D gene ambiguous. Germline loops: CDR1 MDHEN, CDR2 SYDVKM. The CDR3 extends over 14 amino acids. Trimming took 7 bases from V and 5 from J, leaving 14 bases between them. This CDR3 reads CASTLRVKTGELFF. The CDR3 DNA reads TGTGCCAGCACCCTAAGGGTGAAAACCGGGGAGCTGTTTTTT. The variable domain in full, completed from reference TRBV28 and TRBJ2-2, reads DVKVTQSSRYLVKRTGEKVFLECVQDMDHENMFWYRQDPGLGLRLIYFSYDVKMKEKGDIPEGYSVSREKKERFSLILESASTNQTSMYLCASTLRVKTGELFFGEGSRLTVL.

This clonotype was detected a few times. V is TRBV10-3 and J is TRBJ2-7; 8 positions agree with TRBD1. Trimming cost V 2 bases and J 2 bases; bases outside gene matches: 8. Germline V gene sequence: CDR1 ENHRY, CDR2 SYGVKD. The CDR3 runs to 16 residues. CDR3 region: CAISEPGTGRAYEQYF. The CDR3 nucleotides read TGTGCCATCAGTGAGCCTGGGACAGGCAGAGCCTACGAGCAGTACTTC.

This clonotype was seen many times. This chain joins TRBV20-1 and TRBJ1-6; no clear D gene. Germline V gives CDR1 DFQATT, CDR2 SNEGSKA (reference sequence). The V end was cut by 7 bases, the J end by 7 bases, with 11 bases between. This CDR3 spans 12 amino acids. DNA for the CDR3: TGCAGTGGCGGGGATGGCAATTCACCCCTCCACTTT. Its translation is CSGGDGNSPLHF.